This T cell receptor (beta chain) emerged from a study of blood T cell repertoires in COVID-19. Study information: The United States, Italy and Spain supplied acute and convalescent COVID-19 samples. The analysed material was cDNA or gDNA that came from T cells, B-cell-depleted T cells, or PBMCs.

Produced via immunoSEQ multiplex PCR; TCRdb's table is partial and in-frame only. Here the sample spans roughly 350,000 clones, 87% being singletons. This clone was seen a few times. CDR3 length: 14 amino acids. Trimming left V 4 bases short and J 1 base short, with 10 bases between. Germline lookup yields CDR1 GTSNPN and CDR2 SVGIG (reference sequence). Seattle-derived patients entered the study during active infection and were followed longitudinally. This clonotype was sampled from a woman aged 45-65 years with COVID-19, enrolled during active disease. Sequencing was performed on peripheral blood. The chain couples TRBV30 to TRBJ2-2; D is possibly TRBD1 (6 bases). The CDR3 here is CAWKWGQNTGELFF. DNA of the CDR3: TGTGCCTGGAAATGGGGACAGAACACCGGGGAGCTGTTTTTT.